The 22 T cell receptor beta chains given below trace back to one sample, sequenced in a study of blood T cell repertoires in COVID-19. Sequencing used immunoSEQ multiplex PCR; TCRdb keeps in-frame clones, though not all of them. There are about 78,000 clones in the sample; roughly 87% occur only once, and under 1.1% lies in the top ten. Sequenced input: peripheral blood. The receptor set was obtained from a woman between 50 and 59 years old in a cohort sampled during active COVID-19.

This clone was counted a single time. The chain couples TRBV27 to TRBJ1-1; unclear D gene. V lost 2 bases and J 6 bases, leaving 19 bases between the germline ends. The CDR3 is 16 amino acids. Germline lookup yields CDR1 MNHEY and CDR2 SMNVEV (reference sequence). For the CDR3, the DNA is TGTGCCAGCAGTTTACAGGCCGCTGGGTCCGTGGCTGAAGCTTTCTTT. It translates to CASSLQAAGSVAEAFF.

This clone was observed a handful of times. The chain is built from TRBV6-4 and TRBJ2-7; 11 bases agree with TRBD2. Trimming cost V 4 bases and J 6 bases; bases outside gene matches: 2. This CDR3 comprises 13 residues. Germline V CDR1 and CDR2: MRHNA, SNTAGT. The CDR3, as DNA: TGTGCCAGCAGTGCTCTAGCGGGAGGCGAGCAGTACTTC. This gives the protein CASSALAGGEQYF.

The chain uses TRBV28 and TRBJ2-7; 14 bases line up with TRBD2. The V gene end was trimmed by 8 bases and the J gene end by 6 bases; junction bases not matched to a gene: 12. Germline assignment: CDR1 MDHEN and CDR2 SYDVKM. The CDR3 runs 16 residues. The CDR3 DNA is TGTGCCAGCCTGCCGGGACTAGCGGGAGTTCTGCTCGAGCAGTACTTC. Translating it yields CASLPGLAGVLLEQYF.

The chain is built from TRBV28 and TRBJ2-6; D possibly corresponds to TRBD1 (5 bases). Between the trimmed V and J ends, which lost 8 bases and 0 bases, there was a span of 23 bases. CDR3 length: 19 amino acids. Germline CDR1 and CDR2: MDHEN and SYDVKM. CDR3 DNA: TGTGCCAGCTCCTCCCCCTCACCAGGGAACGCCTCTGGGGCCAACGTCCTGACTTTC. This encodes CASSSPSPGNASGANVLTF.

CDR3 amino acids: CASSGTSGWGTDTQYF. The CDR3 DNA reads TGCGCCAGCAGCGGAACTAGCGGATGGGGCACAGATACGCAGTATTTT. The J gene is TRBJ2-3, the V gene TRBV5-1, with 8 bases lining up with TRBD2. Germline V gene sequence: CDR1 SGHRS, CDR2 YFSETQ. Trimming took 4 bases from V and 1 from J; bases not matched to a gene: 8. The CDR3 loop spans 16 amino acids.

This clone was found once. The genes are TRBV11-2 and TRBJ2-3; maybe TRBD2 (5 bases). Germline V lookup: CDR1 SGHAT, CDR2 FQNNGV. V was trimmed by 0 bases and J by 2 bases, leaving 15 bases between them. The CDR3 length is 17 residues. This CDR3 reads CASSLDQDSANTDTQYF. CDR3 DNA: TGTGCCAGCAGCTTAGATCAGGATAGCGCTAACACAGATACGCAGTATTTT.

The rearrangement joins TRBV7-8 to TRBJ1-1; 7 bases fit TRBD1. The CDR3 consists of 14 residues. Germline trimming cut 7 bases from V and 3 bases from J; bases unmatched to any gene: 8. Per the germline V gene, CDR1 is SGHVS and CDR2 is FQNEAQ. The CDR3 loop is CASTPPGGDTEAFF. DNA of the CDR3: TGTGCCAGCACCCCACCAGGGGGAGACACTGAAGCTTTCTTT. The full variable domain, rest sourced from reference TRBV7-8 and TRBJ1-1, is GAGVSQSPRYKVAKRGQDVALRCDPISGHVSLFWYQQALGQGPEFLTYFQNEAQLDKSGLPSDRFFAERPEGSVSTLKIQRTQQEDSAVYLCASTPPGGDTEAFFGQGTRLTVV.

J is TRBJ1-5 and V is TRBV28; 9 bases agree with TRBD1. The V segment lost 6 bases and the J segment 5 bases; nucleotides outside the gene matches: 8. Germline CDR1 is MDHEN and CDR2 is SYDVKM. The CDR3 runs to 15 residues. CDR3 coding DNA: TGTGCCAGCAGCTCCCCGGGACAGGGTGATCAGCCCCAGCATTTT. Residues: CASSSPGQGDQPQHF.

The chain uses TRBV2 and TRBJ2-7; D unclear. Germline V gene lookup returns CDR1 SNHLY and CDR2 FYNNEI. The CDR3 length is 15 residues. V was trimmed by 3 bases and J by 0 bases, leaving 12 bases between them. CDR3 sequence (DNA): TGTGCCAGCAGTGAGGCCGGGTCAGCCTCCTACGAGCAGTACTTC. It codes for CASSEAGSASYEQYF.

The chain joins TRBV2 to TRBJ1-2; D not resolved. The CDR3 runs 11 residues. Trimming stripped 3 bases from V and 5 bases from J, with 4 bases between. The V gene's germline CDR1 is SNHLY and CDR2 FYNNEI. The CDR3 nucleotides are TGTGCCAGCAGTGAGGAGTATGGCTACACCTTC. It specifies CASSEEYGYTF. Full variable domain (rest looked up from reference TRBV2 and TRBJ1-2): EPEVTQTPSHQVTQMGQEVILRCVPISNHLYFYWYRQILGQKVEFLVSFYNNEISEKSEIFDDQFSVERPDGSNFTLKIRSTKLEDSAMYFCASSEEYGYTFGSGTRLTVV.

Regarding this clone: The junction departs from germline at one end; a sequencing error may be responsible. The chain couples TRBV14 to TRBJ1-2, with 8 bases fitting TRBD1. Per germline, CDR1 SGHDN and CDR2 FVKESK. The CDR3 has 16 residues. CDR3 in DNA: TGTGCCAGCAGCCAAGAAGACCCGCTGCAGGGGGCTGCCCGCAGCTTC. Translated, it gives CASSQEDPLQGAARSF.

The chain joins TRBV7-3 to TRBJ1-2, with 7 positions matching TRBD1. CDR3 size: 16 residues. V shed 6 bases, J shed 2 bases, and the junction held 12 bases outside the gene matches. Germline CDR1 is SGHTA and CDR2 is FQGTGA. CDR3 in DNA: TGTGCCAGCAGACCCTCCGGGACAGCTCTGAACTATGGCTACACCTTC. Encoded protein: CASRPSGTALNYGYTF.

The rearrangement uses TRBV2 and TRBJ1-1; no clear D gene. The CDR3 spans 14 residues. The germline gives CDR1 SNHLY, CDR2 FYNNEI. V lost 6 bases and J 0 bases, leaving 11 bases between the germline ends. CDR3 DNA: TGTGCCAGCAGCCCGGGATTTCTGAACACTGAAGCTTTCTTT. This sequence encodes CASSPGFLNTEAFF.

DNA of the CDR3: TGTGCCACCGTAGGGGGGGACCGAGGCACCATATATTTT. It is translated as CATVGGDRGTIYF. V usage is TRBV28 and J usage is TRBJ1-3; perhaps TRBD1 as D (6 bases). Trimming left V 10 bases short and J 9 bases short, with 19 bases between. Germline V lookup: CDR1 MDHEN, CDR2 SYDVKM. This CDR3 region has 13 residues.

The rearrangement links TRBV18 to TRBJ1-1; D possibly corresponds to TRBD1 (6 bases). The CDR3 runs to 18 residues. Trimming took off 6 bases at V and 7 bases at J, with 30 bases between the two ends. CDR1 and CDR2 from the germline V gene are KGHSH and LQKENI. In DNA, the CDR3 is TGTGCCAGCTCCTTCATACAAGAACTAACAGGGTATGAGAATGAAGCTTTCTTT. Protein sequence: CASSFIQELTGYENEAFF.

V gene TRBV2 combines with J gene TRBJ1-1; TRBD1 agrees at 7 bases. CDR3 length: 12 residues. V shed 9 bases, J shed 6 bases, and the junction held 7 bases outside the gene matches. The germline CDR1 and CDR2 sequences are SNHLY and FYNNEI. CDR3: CARETGFSEAFF. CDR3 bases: TGTGCCAGGGAGACAGGGTTCTCTGAAGCTTTCTTT.

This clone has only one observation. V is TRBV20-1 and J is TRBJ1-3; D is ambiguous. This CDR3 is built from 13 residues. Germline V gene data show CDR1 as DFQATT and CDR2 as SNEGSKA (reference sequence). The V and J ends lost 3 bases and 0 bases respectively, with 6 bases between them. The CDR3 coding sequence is TGCAGTGCTAGTGGCGGCTCTGGAAACACCATATATTTT. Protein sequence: CSASGGSGNTIYF.

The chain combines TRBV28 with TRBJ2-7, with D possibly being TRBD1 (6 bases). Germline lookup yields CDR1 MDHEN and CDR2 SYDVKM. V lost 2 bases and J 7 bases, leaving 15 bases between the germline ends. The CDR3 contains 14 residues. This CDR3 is CASSLAAGAKEQYF. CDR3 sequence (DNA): TGTGCCAGCAGTTTAGCGGCAGGGGCAAAAGAGCAGTACTTC.

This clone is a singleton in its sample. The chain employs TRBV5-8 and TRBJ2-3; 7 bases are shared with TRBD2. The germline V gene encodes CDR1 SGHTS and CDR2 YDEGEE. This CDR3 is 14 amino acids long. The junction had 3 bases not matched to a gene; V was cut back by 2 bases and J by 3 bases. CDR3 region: CASSFSGSTDTQYF. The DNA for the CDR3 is TGTGCCAGCAGCTTTAGCGGGTCGACAGATACGCAGTATTTT.

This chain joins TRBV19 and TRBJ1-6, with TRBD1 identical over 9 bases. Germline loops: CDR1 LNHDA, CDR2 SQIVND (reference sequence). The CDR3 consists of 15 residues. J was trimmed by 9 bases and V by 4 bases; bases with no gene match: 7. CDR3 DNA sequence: TGTGCCAGTAGTAGAGACAGGGGGACAAGTTCACCCCTCCACTTT. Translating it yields CASSRDRGTSSPLHF.

The CDR3 sequence is CASSAPGINTEAFF. CDR3 in DNA: TGTGCCAGCAGCGCTCCAGGGATTAACACTGAAGCTTTCTTT. This rearrangement joins TRBV3-1 (or the pseudogene TRBV3-2) to TRBJ1-1; a possible D gene is TRBD1 (5 bases). Germline V lookup: CDR1 LGHDT, CDR2 YNNKEL (reference sequence). The CDR3 has 14 residues. V lost 5 bases and J lost 2, with 12 bases in between.

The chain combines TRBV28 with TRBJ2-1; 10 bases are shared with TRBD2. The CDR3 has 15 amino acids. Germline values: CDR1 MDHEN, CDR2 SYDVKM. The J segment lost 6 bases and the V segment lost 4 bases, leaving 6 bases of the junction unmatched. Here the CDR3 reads CASSSLAGGANEQFF. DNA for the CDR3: TGTGCCAGCAGTTCCTTAGCGGGAGGTGCCAATGAGCAGTTCTTC.